The entry that follows covers one TCR beta chain sequence. The record originates from a study of blood T cell repertoires in COVID-19. In the original workflow: Nucleated cell number was recorded as an estimate derived from reference gene primer amplification. Profiled with immunoSEQ multiplex PCR; TCRdb holds only in-frame clones, not every one. That table is the source of V, J and clone size, and D and trimming were worked out from the DNA. The data hold some 180,000 clones, with about 86% observed a single time. The CDR3 is made up of 15 amino acids. V gave up 4 bases and J gave up 5 bases; unmatched junction bases: 4. Germline values: CDR1 SNHLY, CDR2 FYNNEI.

This sequence joins TRBV2 and TRBJ2-3; 12 positions match TRBD2. The clonotype comes from a woman in her 70s who had recovered from COVID-19. Specimen: peripheral blood. As DNA, the CDR3 is TGTGCCAGCAGTGTCCTAGCGGGGGGGAAAGATACGCAGTATTTT. It specifies CASSVLAGGKDTQYF.